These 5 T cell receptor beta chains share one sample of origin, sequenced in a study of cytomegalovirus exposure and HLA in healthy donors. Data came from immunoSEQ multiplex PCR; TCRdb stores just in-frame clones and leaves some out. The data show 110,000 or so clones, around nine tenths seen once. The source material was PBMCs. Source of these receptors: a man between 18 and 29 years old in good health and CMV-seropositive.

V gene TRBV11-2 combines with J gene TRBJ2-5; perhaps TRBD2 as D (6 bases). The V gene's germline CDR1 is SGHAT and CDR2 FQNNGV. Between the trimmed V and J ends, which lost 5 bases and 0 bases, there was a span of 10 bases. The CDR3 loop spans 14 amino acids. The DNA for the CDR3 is TGTGCCAGCAGCCTCCGGGACTACCAAGAGACCCAGTACTTC. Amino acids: CASSLRDYQETQYF.

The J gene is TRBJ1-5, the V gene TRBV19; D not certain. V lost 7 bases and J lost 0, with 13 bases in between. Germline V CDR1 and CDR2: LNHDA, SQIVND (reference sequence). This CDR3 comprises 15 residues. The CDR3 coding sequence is TGTGCCAGTATCGGCGGGAGGTATAGCAATCAGCCCCAGCATTTT. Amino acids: CASIGGRYSNQPQHF.

The CDR3 DNA sequence: TGTGCCAGCAGCTTGTATCCAGGCTCCTACGAGCAGTACTTC. It codes for CASSLYPGSYEQYF. V gene TRBV5-4 combines with J gene TRBJ2-7; D is unclear. Germline V gives CDR1 SGHNT, CDR2 YYREEE (reference sequence). The CDR3 spans 14 residues. V was clipped by 1 base and J by 0 bases, with 8 bases between them.

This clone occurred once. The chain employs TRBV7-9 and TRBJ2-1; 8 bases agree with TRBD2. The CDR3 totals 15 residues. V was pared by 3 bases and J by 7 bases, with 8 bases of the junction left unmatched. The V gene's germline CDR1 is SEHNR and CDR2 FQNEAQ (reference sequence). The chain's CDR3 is CASSFGGVPLNEQFF. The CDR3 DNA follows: TGTGCCAGCAGCTTCGGGGGGGTGCCCTTAAATGAGCAGTTCTTC. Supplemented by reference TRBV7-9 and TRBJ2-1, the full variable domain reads DTGVSQNPRHKITKRGQNVTFRCDPISEHNRLYWYRQTLGQGPEFLTYFQNEAQLEKSRLLSDRFSAERPKGSFSTLEIQRTEQGDSAMYLCASSFGGVPLNEQFFGPGTRLTVL.

Here the CDR3 DNA reads TGTGCCAGCAGCTTAGGGGACAGGGTCCAAGAGACCCAGTACTTC. Amino acid sequence: CASSLGDRVQETQYF. This chain joins TRBV11-3 and TRBJ2-5, with TRBD1 matching 9 bases. This CDR3 has 15 amino acids. The V and J ends lost 1 base and 1 base, in that order; junction bases with no gene match: 1. Germline V gives CDR1 SGHNT, CDR2 YENEEA.